A selection of T cell receptor beta chains follows, all from one sample in a study of Ad26.COV2.S vaccination and SARS-CoV-2 variants. TCRdb's table, derived via immunoSEQ multiplex PCR, lists solely in-frame clones and lacks some. Counted here are a few hundred thousand clones, about nine tenths occurring once; the ten biggest clones make up approximately 1.9%. Here the sequenced sample was peripheral blood, taken in a trial of Ad26.COV2.S vaccine versus placebo. The receptors derive from a person between 18 and 59 years old who received the Ad26.COV2.S COVID-19 vaccine or a placebo. CDR3s include the opening cysteine and the closing phenylalanine or tryptophan. The order of the fields is CDR3 protein, J gene, clone size, V gene. Not all rows give a size; the values are once, few, many and, for expanded clones, a class.

CDR3 protein: CASSYALAGSTDTQYF
J gene: TRBJ2-3
clone size: once
V gene: TRBV6-5

CDR3 protein: CASSDPGLQSPLHF
J gene: TRBJ1-6
clone size: -
V gene: TRBV2

CDR3 protein: CASSSAWGRIRNEQFF
J gene: TRBJ2-1
clone size: -
V gene: TRBV6-5

CDR3 protein: CASSSQGAPGEKLFF
J gene: TRBJ1-4
clone size: -
V gene: TRBV7-9

CDR3 protein: CASSQKTGGGNTIYF
J gene: TRBJ1-3
clone size: -
V gene: TRBV18

CDR3 protein: CASSSTSGKNEQYF
J gene: TRBJ2-7
clone size: -
V gene: TRBV6-5

CDR3 protein: CASTSRGPNQPQHF
J gene: TRBJ1-5
clone size: -
V gene: TRBV28

CDR3 protein: CASSLFRDSLSSYNEQFF
J gene: TRBJ2-1
clone size: -
V gene: TRBV27

CDR3 protein: CASSLSGMRGSNQPQHF
J gene: TRBJ1-5
clone size: -
V gene: TRBV18

CDR3 protein: CASSQGGPPYNEQFF
J gene: TRBJ2-1
clone size: -
V gene: TRBV5-1

CDR3 protein: CASSQYLSGNTIYF
J gene: TRBJ1-3
clone size: -
V gene: TRBV3-1/TRBV3-2

CDR3 protein: CATASLQGNTGELFF
J gene: TRBJ2-2
clone size: once
V gene: TRBV24-1

CDR3 protein: CASSLKRLRGTDTQYF
J gene: TRBJ2-3
clone size: -
V gene: TRBV5-1

CDR3 protein: CASRARLAGGQETQYF
J gene: TRBJ2-5
clone size: -
V gene: TRBV6-4

CDR3 protein: CASSSTGIHQPQHF
J gene: TRBJ1-5
clone size: -
V gene: TRBV7-2

CDR3 protein: CASSERPDTDTQYF
J gene: TRBJ2-3
clone size: -
V gene: TRBV6-1

CDR3 protein: CASRTSGYNEQFF
J gene: TRBJ2-1
clone size: -
V gene: TRBV2

CDR3 protein: CAISEGSGVQETQYF
J gene: TRBJ2-5
clone size: once
V gene: TRBV10-3

CDR3 protein: CASSPGGGPGELFF
J gene: TRBJ2-2
clone size: -
V gene: TRBV9

CDR3 protein: CASSEIGAVQYF
J gene: TRBJ2-4
clone size: -
V gene: TRBV6-1

CDR3 protein: CASSPGTSNQPQHF
J gene: TRBJ1-5
clone size: -
V gene: TRBV18

CDR3 protein: CASSLQGSVRETQYF
J gene: TRBJ2-5
clone size: -
V gene: TRBV11-3

CDR3 protein: CASLRGRGPGDEQFF
J gene: TRBJ2-1
clone size: -
V gene: TRBV10-2

CDR3 protein: CASSPTTGVSYEQYF
J gene: TRBJ2-7
clone size: -
V gene: TRBV5-1

CDR3 protein: CASSRQGEAFF
J gene: TRBJ1-1
clone size: -
V gene: TRBV6-5

CDR3 protein: CSARPRETQYF
J gene: TRBJ2-5
clone size: -
V gene: TRBV20-1

CDR3 protein: CASSLVGGRSGANVLTF
J gene: TRBJ2-6
clone size: once
V gene: TRBV5-5

CDR3 protein: CASSQDLAGSHNEQFF
J gene: TRBJ2-1
clone size: -
V gene: TRBV3-1/TRBV3-2

CDR3 protein: CASSESGALGELFF
J gene: TRBJ2-2
clone size: -
V gene: TRBV2

CDR3 protein: CASSISGFGEAFF
J gene: TRBJ1-1
clone size: -
V gene: TRBV19

CDR3 protein: CASSATLAAGYNEQFF
J gene: TRBJ2-1
clone size: -
V gene: TRBV5-1

CDR3 protein: CASSLDGLAPYEQYF
J gene: TRBJ2-7
clone size: -
V gene: TRBV5-4

CDR3 protein: CASSPDGRAVHNEQFF
J gene: TRBJ2-1
clone size: once
V gene: TRBV18

CDR3 protein: CASSLLGQSYGYTF
J gene: TRBJ1-2
clone size: -
V gene: TRBV4-3

CDR3 protein: CASSQDGNQPQHF
J gene: TRBJ1-5
clone size: -
V gene: TRBV3-1/TRBV3-2

CDR3 protein: CASSLAVTDTQYF
J gene: TRBJ2-3
clone size: -
V gene: TRBV27

CDR3 protein: CASSQRGTSSYEQYF
J gene: TRBJ2-7
clone size: -
V gene: TRBV19

CDR3 protein: CASSPRAQGRDIQYF
J gene: TRBJ2-4
clone size: -
V gene: TRBV4-2

CDR3 protein: CASSATSGRANSYNEQFF
J gene: TRBJ2-1
clone size: -
V gene: TRBV19

CDR3 protein: CASSQDRGYNNYEQYF
J gene: TRBJ2-7
clone size: once
V gene: TRBV3-1/TRBV3-2

CDR3 protein: CASHPIQWDMVSGRENTGELFF
J gene: TRBJ2-2
clone size: -
V gene: TRBV19